Detailed here is one T cell receptor (beta chain). What it binds is unknown. This sample is part of a study of a mutant IDH1 vaccine in newly diagnosed glioma. The time point denotes: week 5, during vaccination. Vaccine doses each comprised 300 ug of mutant IDH1 20-mer peptide, with topical imiquimod. The CDR3 has 13 residues. Germline V gene data show CDR1 as WSHSY and CDR2 as SAAADI. V lost 7 bases to trimming and J lost 2 bases; unmatched junction nucleotides: 4. Data came from immunoSEQ multiplex PCR; TCRdb stores just in-frame clones and leaves some out. Altogether approximately 61,000 clones are present, around 80% being singletons, with the ten largest covering 6.5% to 9%.

This rearrangement joins TRBV10-2 to TRBJ1-2, with 7 bases matching TRBD1. The specimen was PBMCs, collected from a glioma patient whose treatment included an IDH1 peptide vaccine. The TCR was taken from a woman aged 50 to 60 with glioma. The CDR3 is CASTGQMNYGYTF. DNA for the CDR3: TGCGCCAGCACGGGACAGATGAACTATGGCTACACCTTC.